This T cell receptor (beta chain) was documented in a study of T cells in women clearing cervical HPV infection. Study context: Donors had HPV16-related CIN3 or worse; 2 had invasive cancer. Case blood was drawn a median approximately 150 days after lesion detection.

Findings of the study overall: Cases and controls were distinguished at AUC around 0.8 by richness and V genes. Associations may precede or follow infection; HPV-specific or memory T cells were not isolated.

As regards this clone: Its antigen remains unidentified. The CDR3 is cut off 3 residues early in the read; its end comes from the germline J gene.

The germline gives CDR1 DFQATT, CDR2 SNEGSKA (reference sequence). V gave up 6 bases and J gave up 0 bases, with 12 bases separating them. The CDR3 is made up of 14 amino acids. Produced via immunoSEQ multiplex PCR; TCRdb's table is partial and in-frame only. Its table records approximately 35,000 clones. V is TRBV20-1 and J is TRBJ2-1, with D perhaps matching TRBD2 (6 bases). The clonotype originates from a woman aged 18 to 75 with a cervical HPV16 infection that either progressed to CIN3+ or cleared (not recorded which). Sequencing was carried out using blood buffy coat. The CDR3 here is CSAPGGNSYNEQFF. The part of the CDR3 DNA that was read is TGCAGTGCCCCTGGCGGGAACTCCTACAATGAG.